Listed below are T cell receptor beta chains from one sample, sequenced in a study of T cells in Graves' hyperthyroidism and ophthalmopathy. MiXCR, run by TCRdb on the multiplex PCR reads, gives a single entry per CDR3 protein. The sample records about 560,000 distinct CDR3 sequences, approximately 14% being singletons. The sample was blood. The receptors were sampled from a woman aged 25 to 39 with Graves' hyperthyroidism. The CDR3 runs from the conserved cysteine through the conserved F or W. The order of the fields is J gene, D gene, V gene, clone size, CDR3 DNA, CDR3 protein. The D gene is left open where the match is weak. Clone size is shown for a subset of rows, as once, few, many or a class of expanded clone.

>TRBJ1-1|TRBD1|TRBV7-9|.
TGTGCCAGCAGCTTATCCGACAGGGCAGGACATGAAGCTTTCTTT
CASSLSDRAGHEAFF
>TRBJ1-6|TRBD1|TRBV5-1|few
TGCGCCAGCAGCTCTTCTGGGACAGTCGGAAATTCACCCCTCCACTTT
CASSSSGTVGNSPLHF
>TRBJ2-7|.|TRBV29-1|.
TGCAGCGTTGAAGAAACAGGAGACGAGCAGTACTTC
CSVEETGDEQYF
>TRBJ2-3|.|TRBV12-3/TRBV12-4|.
TGTGCCAGCAGTGAGAGCAAGCCCACTGGTACGCAGTATTTT
CASSESKPTGTQYF
>TRBJ2-1|.|TRBV27|many
TGTGCCAGCAGTGGAGGGTACAATGAGCAGTTCTTC
CASSGGYNEQFF
>TRBJ2-1|.|TRBV13|many
TGTGCCAGCAGCTCAACTGCCCGGAGGGGCGAGCAGTTCTTC
CASSSTARRGEQFF
>TRBJ2-7|.|TRBV6-2/TRBV6-3|many
TGTGCCAGCAGTTACTCGGACGGCCCATTACACGAGCAGTACTTC
CASSYSDGPLHEQYF
>TRBJ2-1|.|TRBV29-1|many
TGCAGCGTTGAAGCCTCGTCTCGGAATGAGCAGTTCTTC
CSVEASSRNEQFF
>TRBJ2-3|TRBD2|TRBV2|few
TGTGCCAGCAGTACTAGCGGGGAGGGTCTCCCAGATACGCAGTATTTT
CASSTSGEGLPDTQYF
>TRBJ1-1|.|TRBV6-1|few
TGTGCCAGCAGGGAGTACGGGGGAAAGAACACTGAAGCTTTCTTT
CASREYGGKNTEAFF
>TRBJ1-4|.|TRBV7-9|.
TGTGCCAGCAGCTCCCCAAGACAGGACACTAATGAAAAACTGTTTTTT
CASSSPRQDTNEKLFF
>TRBJ2-3|.|TRBV7-8|many
TGTGCCAGCAGCTCACGAAATAGGGGGACTATCCGCACAGATACGCAGTATTTT
CASSSRNRGTIRTDTQYF
>TRBJ2-7|.|TRBV10-2|many
TGCGCCAGCAGTGAGACAACAGGGATCTACGAGCAGTACTTC
CASSETTGIYEQYF
>TRBJ2-1|TRBD2|TRBV20-1|many
TGCAGTGCTAGCCCCCAACTAGCGGGAGCCGGCAATGAGCAGTTCTTC
CSASPQLAGAGNEQFF
>TRBJ2-7|.|TRBV19|.
TGTGCCAGTAGTATAGATCGGGGTGGCTACGAGCAGTACTTC
CASSIDRGGYEQYF
>TRBJ2-7|TRBD2|TRBV7-2|many
TGTGCCAGCAGCATAAAATTAGCGGGACCAAGCTACGAGCAGTACTTC
CASSIKLAGPSYEQYF
>TRBJ2-7|TRBD1|TRBV29-1|.
TGCAGACCGACAGGGCTACCCTGTTACGAGCAGTACTTC
CRPTGLPCYEQYF
>TRBJ2-1|TRBD2|TRBV3-1|many
TGTGCCAGCAGCCCTGAGGCGGGAGGATCCCATGAGCAGTTCTTC
CASSPEAGGSHEQFF
>TRBJ2-6|.|TRBV14|.
TGTGCCAGCACCAAAACTGGCGAGGGGGGGGCCAACGTCCTGACTTTC
CASTKTGEGGANVLTF
>TRBJ2-1|.|TRBV3-1|few
TGTGCCAGCAGCCACAAAGGCTCGGGGCAGGGGCCCTACAATGAGCAGTTCTTC
CASSHKGSGQGPYNEQFF
>TRBJ2-7|TRBD2|TRBV7-2|.
TGTGCCAGCAGCTTACTAGCGGGACAAGGCTGCGAGCAGTACTTC
CASSLLAGQGCEQYF
>TRBJ2-1|TRBD2|TRBV5-4|.
TGTGCCAGCAGCTACTTAGCGGGGCGCAACAATGAGCAGTTCTTC
CASSYLAGRNNEQFF
>TRBJ2-7|.|TRBV30|many
TGTGCCTGGAGGGACCCCGCAGCCAACACGATCGAGCAGTACTTC
CAWRDPAANTIEQYF
>TRBJ2-1|.|TRBV11-2|many
TGTGCCAGCAGCCTCGGACAGAGCACCTACAATGAGCAGTTCTTC
CASSLGQSTYNEQFF
>TRBJ2-7|TRBD2|TRBV7-6|.
TGTGCCAGCAGCTTATCAGCGGGGCAGGGTGTCTACGAGCAGTACTTC
CASSLSAGQGVYEQYF
>TRBJ2-1|TRBD2|TRBV11-2|many
TGTGCCAGCAGCTTGGAACCGGGACTAGCCATACTCGAGGGGCAGTTCTTC
CASSLEPGLAILEGQFF
>TRBJ2-5|.|TRBV5-1|many
TGCGCCAGCAGCTTGAATCAGGGCGTCGGGAAGACCCAGTACTTC
CASSLNQGVGKTQYF
>TRBJ1-1|.|TRBV30|.
TGTGCCTGGGGCAGTACGAACACTGAAGCTTCCTTT
CAWGSTNTEASF
>TRBJ2-7|.|TRBV19|.
TGTGCCAGTAGTATTGGCGGGCCTTTGCCCTTGTGGGAGCAGTACTTC
CASSIGGPLPLWEQYF
>TRBJ1-5|TRBD1|TRBV27|many
TGTGCCAGCAGGGGGACAGGGGGCGCGGAACAGCCCCAGCATTTT
CASRGTGGAEQPQHF
>TRBJ2-5|.|TRBV5-1|.
TGCGCCAGCAGCTATCGAATTCAAGAGACCCAGTACTTC
CASSYRIQETQYF
>TRBJ1-6|TRBD1|TRBV4-1|.
TGCGCCAGCAGCCAAAACTTAGACAGGGTGGATTCACCCCTCCACTTT
CASSQNLDRVDSPLHF
>TRBJ2-7|TRBD1|TRBV27|many
TGTGCCAGCAGTTTAGGGGACAGCCGGGACGAGCAGTACTTC
CASSLGDSRDEQYF
>TRBJ1-1|.|TRBV11-2|many
TGTGCCAGCAGCTTAGATTCTGGGGGGGCCGCTGAAGCTTTCTTT
CASSLDSGGAAEAFF
>TRBJ2-7|TRBD2|TRBV12-3/TRBV12-4|many
TGTGCCAGCAGTTCCGTCCTAGCGGGCGGAAGCTACGAGCAGTACTTC
CASSSVLAGGSYEQYF
>TRBJ2-1|TRBD2|TRBV7-9|many
TGTGCCAGCAGCTTGAGCGGGGCAGATGAGCAGTTCTTC
CASSLSGADEQFF
>TRBJ2-1|.|TRBV6-5|many
TGTGCCAGCAGTTACGGGAATGAGCAGTTCTTC
CASSYGNEQFF
>TRBJ2-1|TRBD2|TRBV7-2|many
TGTGCCAGCAGCTCCGATAGCGGGAGTTCCTACAATGAGCAGTTCTTC
CASSSDSGSSYNEQFF
>TRBJ2-3|TRBD2|TRBV28|.
TGTGCCAGCAGTTCTAGCGGGAGGTCCGACACAGATACGCAGTATTTT
CASSSSGRSDTDTQYF
>TRBJ2-5|TRBD2|TRBV19|many
TGTGCCAGTAGTAAGGGACTAGCGGGAGTAGAGACCCAGTACTTC
CASSKGLAGVETQYF
>TRBJ2-7|TRBD1|TRBV7-9|few
TGTGCCAGCAGCCCCTGGACAGGGTCTTACGAGCAGTACTTC
CASSPWTGSYEQYF
>TRBJ2-6|.|TRBV12-3/TRBV12-4|few
TGTGCCAGCAGTTTAGGTGATGCTGGGGCCAACGTCCTGACTTTC
CASSLGDAGANVLTF
>TRBJ2-7|.|TRBV19|.
TGTGCCAGTCGAAAGGCTGGGGCTAGCTACGAGCAGTACTTC
CASRKAGASYEQYF
>TRBJ2-1|TRBD2|TRBV20-1|many
TGCAGTGCAGGTCTTGCTAGCGGGATTGGGGCCGAGCAGTTCTTC
CSAGLASGIGAEQFF
>TRBJ2-3|.|TRBV20-1|.
TGCAGTGCTATTTGGAGGGATACGCAGTATTTT
CSAIWRDTQYF
>TRBJ2-7|TRBD2|TRBV28|many
TGTGCCAGCAGTTTACCCGGGACTAGCGGGAGTACGCAGCAGTACTTC
CASSLPGTSGSTQQYF